The 20 T cell receptor beta chains given below trace back to one sample, sequenced in a study of blood T cell repertoires in COVID-19. The table came from immunoSEQ multiplex PCR; TCRdb's copy has only in-frame clones and leaves some out. Of 35,000 to 45,000 clones in the sample, more than 85% were seen once. The sequencing sample was made of peripheral blood. The receptors originated from a woman of 80 years or more with acute or convalescent COVID-19.

J is TRBJ2-3 and V is TRBV18, with a tentative D call TRBD1 (6 bases). This CDR3 has 16 residues. Germline V lookup: CDR1 KGHSH, CDR2 LQKENI. V was cut by 2 bases and J by 5 bases, with 17 bases left in between. This chain's CDR3 is CASSPVSPGAGDTQYF. Here the CDR3 DNA reads TGTGCCAGCTCACCAGTTTCTCCAGGGGCGGGAGATACGCAGTATTTT.

The V gene is TRBV2, the J gene TRBJ2-1; D possibly corresponds to TRBD2 (5 bases). V lost 4 bases, J lost 10 bases, and 11 bases lay in between. Germline loops: CDR1 SNHLY, CDR2 FYNNEI. The CDR3 length is 12 residues. The CDR3, as DNA: TGTGCCAGCAGTGGGCTGGAGGCCGAGCAGTTCTTC. Translating it yields CASSGLEAEQFF.

The chain couples TRBV6-6 to TRBJ2-5; D not certain. The CDR3 extends over 14 amino acids. CDR1 is MNHNY and CDR2 is SVGAGI in the germline V gene (reference sequence). Deletions cut 0 bases from V and 4 bases from J, with 9 bases between. CDR3 nucleotide sequence: TGTGCCAGCAGTTACTCAGAGGTTAGAGAGACCCAGTACTTC. Its translation: CASSYSEVRETQYF.

This clone has only a few counts. This rearrangement joins TRBV7-2 to TRBJ1-3; D possibly corresponds to TRBD1 (5 bases). Germline CDR1 and CDR2: SGHTA and FQGNSA. V was trimmed by 5 bases and J by 1 base, leaving 9 bases between them. The CDR3 has 14 amino acids. In nucleotides, the CDR3 is TGTGCCAGCAGCCGCGGGACGTCTGGAAACACCATATATTTT. Amino acids: CASSRGTSGNTIYF.

The genes are TRBV23-1 and TRBJ1-3; perhaps TRBD1 as D (6 bases). TRBV23-1 carries the ORF label, with uncertain function. The V end lost 7 bases, the J end lost 3 bases, and 16 bases lay between the germline ends. This CDR3 region has 15 residues. CDR3 nucleotides: TGCGCCAGCATAAGGGGGGGGGCCTTTGGAAACACCATATATTTT. This sequence encodes CASIRGGAFGNTIYF.

This chain connects TRBV5-5 to TRBJ2-3; weak D call: TRBD1 (5 bases). The CDR3 length is 13 residues. Germline-derived CDR1 and CDR2 are SGHKS and YYEKEE (reference sequence). The V end lost 9 bases, the J end lost 8 bases, and 19 bases lay between the germline ends. The CDR3 is CATQRGTGPTQYF. The DNA of the CDR3 is TGTGCCACCCAAAGAGGTACAGGTCCTACGCAGTATTTT.

The rearrangement joins TRBV6-4 to TRBJ2-5; 7 nucleotides line up with TRBD2. The CDR3 is 14 amino acids. The V segment lost 7 bases and the J segment 4 bases; nucleotides outside the gene matches: 9. CDR1 is MRHNA and CDR2 is SNTAGT in the germline V gene. The CDR3 reads CASNRSGVRETQYF. As DNA, the CDR3 is TGTGCCAGCAACCGAAGCGGGGTAAGAGAGACCCAGTACTTC.

The chain employs TRBV18 and TRBJ2-5, with 7 bases identical to TRBD2. The germline CDR1 and CDR2 sequences are KGHSH and LQKENI. The CDR3 length is 13 residues. V shed 1 base, J shed 7 bases, and the junction held 3 bases outside the gene matches. The CDR3: CASSPQGEGTQYF. CDR3 nucleotides: TGTGCCAGCTCACCACAAGGGGAGGGGACCCAGTACTTC.

The chain uses TRBV20-1 and TRBJ1-2; 10 bases line up with TRBD1. Trimming took 3 bases from V and 6 from J; bases not matched to a gene: 7. Germline CDR1 reads DFQATT; CDR2 reads SNEGSKA (reference sequence). The CDR3 covers 14 residues. As DNA, the CDR3 is TGCAGTGCTAGTGCCCCGGGACAGGGGCATGGCTACACCTTC. Translating gives CSASAPGQGHGYTF.

This sequence joins TRBV19 and TRBJ1-6, with D uncertain. Per germline, CDR1 LNHDA and CDR2 SQIVND (reference sequence). This CDR3 has 13 residues. Trimming left V 5 bases short and J 9 bases short, with 11 bases between. CDR3 region: CASSRQVPSPLHF. The CDR3 DNA is TGTGCCAGTAGTCGGCAGGTCCCTTCACCCCTCCACTTT. Full variable domain (remainder filled in from reference TRBV19 and TRBJ1-6): DGGITQSPKYLFRKEGQNVTLSCEQNLNHDAMYWYRQDPGQGLRLIYYSQIVNDFQKGDIAEGYSVSREKKESFPLTVTSAQKNPTAFYLCASSRQVPSPLHFGNGTRLTVT.

The V and J genes are TRBV5-4 and TRBJ1-1; 9 nucleotides match TRBD1. V shed 4 bases and J 3 bases; nucleotides not matched to a gene: 1. The germline V gene encodes CDR1 SGHNT and CDR2 YYREEE (reference sequence). The CDR3 consists of 13 residues. CDR3 coding DNA: TGTGCCAGCAGCCGGGACAGGGACACTGAAGCTTTCTTT. It translates to CASSRDRDTEAFF.

J is TRBJ2-7 and V is TRBV4-1, with D perhaps matching TRBD1 (5 bases). V was trimmed by 4 bases and J by 1 base, leaving 11 bases between them. The CDR3 contains 14 residues. Germline CDR1 reads MGHRA; CDR2 reads YSYEKL. For the CDR3, the DNA is TGCGCCAGCAGCCCCACAGGCAGTTCCTACGAGCAGTACTTC. Protein product: CASSPTGSSYEQYF.

The chain recombines TRBV5-1 with TRBJ2-3; weak D call: TRBD1 (7 bases). Trimming shortened V by 2 bases and J by 1 base, and 14 bases separated the two germline ends. Germline CDR1 reads SGHRS; CDR2 reads YFSETQ. This CDR3 contains 16 residues. Here the CDR3 DNA reads TGCGCCAGCAGCTTAGGATTCAGGGGGGGCACAGATACGCAGTATTTT. Translated, it gives CASSLGFRGGTDTQYF. The full variable domain, rest sourced from reference TRBV5-1 and TRBJ2-3, is KAGVTQTPRYLIKTRGQQVTLSCSPISGHRSVSWYQQTPGQGLQFLFEYFSETQRNKGNFPGRFSGRQFSNSRSEMNVSTLELGDSALYLCASSLGFRGGTDTQYFGPGTRLTVL.

The chain is built from TRBV7-9 and TRBJ1-2, with D maybe TRBD1 (6 bases). The germline V gene has CDR1 SEHNR and CDR2 FQNEAQ (reference sequence). This CDR3 spans 16 amino acids. The V end was cut by 0 bases, the J end by 8 bases, with 19 bases between. CDR3 region: CASSLARGGTPGGYTF. The CDR3, as DNA: TGTGCCAGCAGCTTAGCGCGGGGGGGCACCCCTGGGGGCTACACCTTC.

This sequence joins TRBV30 and TRBJ1-2; 7 bases map to TRBD1. Germline V gene lookup returns CDR1 GTSNPN and CDR2 SVGIG (reference sequence). Losses at the gene ends were 2 bases for V and 10 bases for J; bases not matched to a gene: 7. The CDR3 extends over 12 amino acids. The CDR3 loop is CAWSPGQQAYTF. CDR3 bases: TGTGCCTGGAGTCCGGGACAGCAGGCCTACACCTTC. Together with reference TRBV30 and TRBJ1-2, the CDR3 gives the full variable domain: SQTIHQWPATLVQPVGSPLSLECTVEGTSNPNLYWYRQAAGRGLQLLFYSVGIGQISSEVPQNLSASRPQDRQFILSSKKLLLSDSGFYLCAWSPGQQAYTFGSGTRLTVV.

The rearrangement links TRBV16 to TRBJ1-2; unclear D gene. V was trimmed by 7 bases and J by 4 bases, leaving 13 bases between them. The CDR3 has 13 residues. Germline CDR1 reads KGHSY; CDR2 reads FQNENV. CDR3 coding DNA: TGTGCCAGCAACCGTGGAGGGTTCTATGGCTACACCTTC. It encodes CASNRGGFYGYTF. Drawing the rest from reference TRBV16 and TRBJ1-2, the complete variable domain is GEEVAQTPKHLVRGEGQKAKLYCAPIKGHSYVFWYQQVLKNEFKFLISFQNENVFDETGMPKERFSAKCLPNSPCSLEIQATKLEDSAVYFCASNRGGFYGYTFGSGTRLTVV.

The J gene is TRBJ2-1, the V gene TRBV6-2 or TRBV6-3, with TRBD2 matching over 14 bases. Per the germline V gene, CDR1 is MNHEY and CDR2 is SVGEGT. Trimming cost V 5 bases and J 2 bases; bases outside gene matches: 8. The CDR3 is 18 residues long. The chain's CDR3 is CASSLDGTSGGPYNEQFF. The DNA of the CDR3 is TGTGCCAGCAGTCTTGACGGGACTAGCGGGGGCCCCTACAATGAGCAGTTCTTC.

The rearrangement joins TRBV29-1 to TRBJ1-1; 7 nucleotides agree with TRBD1. There are 12 residues in the CDR3. Germline CDR1 is SQVTM and CDR2 is ANQGSEA. V lost 7 bases, J lost 1 base, and 3 bases stayed unmatched. CDR3 protein: CSGGQQNTEAFF. CDR3 sequence (DNA): TGCAGCGGGGGACAGCAGAACACTGAAGCTTTCTTT.

V gene TRBV5-1 combines with J gene TRBJ2-2, with TRBD2 as a possible D gene (7 bases). Germline lookup yields CDR1 SGHRS and CDR2 YFSETQ. This CDR3 contains 15 residues. Trimming removed 4 bases at V and 3 bases at J, with 13 bases between. The CDR3 DNA reads TGCGCCAGCAGCCGTGGGGGGGCCGACACCGGGGAGCTGTTTTTT. It encodes CASSRGGADTGELFF.

The V call is TRBV3-1 (or the pseudogene TRBV3-2), the J call TRBJ2-5; possible D gene TRBD2, 5 bases. From germline, CDR1 is LGHDT and CDR2 YNNKEL (reference sequence). This CDR3 is 12 amino acids long. With 1 base removed from V and 5 bases from J, the gap between germline ends came to 5 bases. The CDR3 coding sequence is TGTGCCAGCAGCCAAGCGGGGGAGACCCAGTACTTC. Translation gives CASSQAGETQYF.